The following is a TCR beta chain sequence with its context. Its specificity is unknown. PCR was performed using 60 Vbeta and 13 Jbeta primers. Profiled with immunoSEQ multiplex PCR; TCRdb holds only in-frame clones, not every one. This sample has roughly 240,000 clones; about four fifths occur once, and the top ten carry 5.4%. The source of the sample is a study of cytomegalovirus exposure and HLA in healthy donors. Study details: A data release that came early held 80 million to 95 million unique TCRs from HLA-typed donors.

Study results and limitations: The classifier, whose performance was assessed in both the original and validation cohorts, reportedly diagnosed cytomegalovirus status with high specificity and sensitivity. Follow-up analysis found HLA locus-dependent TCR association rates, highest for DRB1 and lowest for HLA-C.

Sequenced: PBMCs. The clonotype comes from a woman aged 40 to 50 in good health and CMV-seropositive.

The CDR3 here is CASSRRRGGRENTEAFF. The CDR3 DNA reads TGTGCCAGCAGCCGTCGGCGCGGGGGGAGAGAGAACACTGAAGCTTTCTTT. The V call is TRBV14, the J call TRBJ1-1; a weak D match, TRBD1 (5 bases). The CDR3 loop spans 17 amino acids. Germline V lookup: CDR1 SGHDN, CDR2 FVKESK. The V end lost 4 bases, the J end lost 1 base, and 19 bases lay between the germline ends.